Listed below are T cell receptor beta chains from one sample, sequenced in a study of shared clonotypes between healthy human individuals. Method: immunoSEQ multiplex PCR; TCRdb's copy keeps in-frame clones and lacks some. The sample includes about 2.2 million clones, 85% to 95% of them seen just once. Sequencing used naive CD8+ T cells from PBMCs. The receptors were gathered from a man aged 18 to 30 in good health. Some clones in this sample may be carry-over from other donors' samples. Each CDR3 is given with its conserved first and last residue. A D gene is named only where the DNA matches it firmly. Clone size, where shown, is once, few, many, or a class for clones that have expanded.

clone size,D gene,V gene,J gene,CDR3 protein,CDR3 DNA
NA,NA,TRBV10-3,TRBJ1-5,CAISESWGPEPQHF,TGTGCCATCAGTGAGTCGTGGGGACCGGAACCCCAGCATTTT
NA,NA,TRBV9,TRBJ1-2,CASSAGTSPNYGYTF,TGTGCCAGCAGCGCCGGGACGTCCCCTAACTATGGCTACACCTTC
NA,NA,TRBV11-2,TRBJ2-3,CASSLGLALSTDTQYF,TGTGCCAGCAGCTTAGGCCTAGCGCTAAGCACAGATACGCAGTATTTT
NA,TRBD2,TRBV19,TRBJ2-3,CASSPRTSWADTQYF,TGTGCCAGTAGTCCCCGGACTAGCTGGGCAGATACGCAGTATTTT
NA,TRBD1,TRBV15,TRBJ1-5,CATSRVPQGAYREPQHF,TGTGCCACCAGCAGAGTCCCGCAGGGGGCTTATCGTGAGCCCCAGCATTTT
once,TRBD2,TRBV7-9,TRBJ2-7,CATRREGLYEQYF,TGTGCCACCCGACGGGAGGGACTCTACGAGCAGTACTTC
NA,NA,TRBV27,TRBJ1-1,CASSLTQRLNTEAFF,TGTGCCAGCAGTTTGACACAGCGTTTGAACACTGAAGCTTTCTTT
NA,NA,TRBV28,TRBJ2-7,CASSFLGGYEQYF,TGTGCCAGCAGTTTCCTTGGGGGCTACGAGCAGTACTTC
NA,TRBD1,TRBV27,TRBJ2-7,CASSTLDRVGSYEQYF,TGTGCCAGCAGCACCTTGGACAGGGTGGGCTCCTACGAGCAGTACTTC
NA,TRBD2,TRBV28,TRBJ2-3,CASSSRTSGRWASTDTQYF,TGTGCCAGCAGTTCCCGGACTAGCGGGAGATGGGCTAGCACAGATACGCAGTATTTT
NA,TRBD1,TRBV28,TRBJ2-5,CASSSDREGETQYF,TGTGCCAGCAGTTCGGACAGGGAAGGGGAGACCCAGTACTTC
NA,NA,TRBV6-1,TRBJ2-7,CASRWDGTYEQYF,TGTGCCAGCAGATGGGACGGGACCTACGAGCAGTACTTC
NA,NA,TRBV4-1,TRBJ2-7,CASSQGGRSYEQYF,TGCGCCAGCAGCCAAGGAGGCAGGTCCTACGAGCAGTACTTC
NA,TRBD1,TRBV6-1,TRBJ2-7,CASSAPGQGAGEQYF,TGTGCCAGCAGTGCACCGGGACAGGGGGCCGGCGAGCAGTACTTC
NA,NA,TRBV2,TRBJ1-3,CASSEAGPGNTIYF,TGTGCCAGCAGTGAAGCAGGGCCGGGAAACACCATATATTTT
NA,NA,TRBV5-1,TRBJ2-7,CASSLDYGSSYEQYF,TGCGCCAGCAGCTTGGACTACGGATCCTCCTACGAGCAGTACTTC
NA,NA,TRBV5-1,TRBJ1-1,CASSLPRDDAMNTEAFF,TGCGCCAGCAGCTTGCCCCGGGACGATGCTATGAACACTGAAGCTTTCTTT
NA,TRBD1,TRBV9,TRBJ1-1,CASSVNRGDTEAFF,TGTGCCAGCAGCGTCAACAGGGGGGACACTGAAGCTTTCTTT
NA,NA,TRBV29-1,TRBJ2-1,CSALRSGNEQFF,TGCAGCGCTCTCCGTAGCGGCAATGAGCAGTTCTTC
NA,NA,TRBV2,TRBJ1-5,CASRPSEAHTDQPQHF,TGTGCCAGCAGGCCGTCGGAGGCACATACCGATCAGCCCCAGCATTTT
NA,TRBD1,TRBV7-3,TRBJ1-1,CASSPRDRGMNTEAFF,TGTGCCAGCAGCCCCCGGGACAGGGGAATGAACACTGAAGCTTTCTTT
NA,TRBD2,TRBV2,TRBJ2-1,CASSDGGRAIYEQFF,TGTGCCAGCAGTGATGGCGGGAGGGCCATCTATGAGCAGTTCTTC
NA,NA,TRBV30,TRBJ1-4,CAWSERWMATNEKLFF,TGTGCCTGGAGTGAAAGGTGGATGGCAACTAATGAAAAACTGTTTTTT
NA,TRBD1,TRBV5-1,TRBJ2-1,CASSPSFRDRSYNEQFF,TGCGCCAGCAGCCCCTCCTTCCGGGACAGATCTTACAATGAGCAGTTCTTC
NA,TRBD2,TRBV6-6,TRBJ2-1,CASSYFGAGAYNEQFF,TGTGCCAGCAGTTACTTCGGGGCGGGAGCTTACAATGAGCAGTTCTTC
once,NA,TRBV28,TRBJ2-1,CASIAPSHLLDEQFF,TGTGCCAGCATCGCGCCTAGCCACCTGTTAGATGAGCAGTTCTTC
NA,TRBD1,TRBV13,TRBJ1-2,CASSPWGQGAWNYGYTF,TGTGCCAGCAGCCCCTGGGGACAGGGGGCATGGAACTATGGCTACACCTTC
NA,NA,TRBV7-9,TRBJ2-1,CASSSTGGGQFF,TGTGCCAGCAGCTCCACAGGTGGGGGACAGTTCTTC
NA,NA,TRBV19,TRBJ2-7,CATSGIADISPSYEQYF,TGTGCCACCTCCGGGATAGCGGACATAAGTCCCTCCTACGAGCAGTACTTC
NA,NA,TRBV5-1,TRBJ1-1,CASSASPAEAFF,TGCGCCAGCAGCGCCAGCCCAGCTGAAGCTTTCTTT
NA,TRBD1,TRBV5-1,TRBJ1-3,CASSEWTGGMNTIYF,TGCGCCAGCAGCGAATGGACAGGGGGCATGAACACCATATATTTT